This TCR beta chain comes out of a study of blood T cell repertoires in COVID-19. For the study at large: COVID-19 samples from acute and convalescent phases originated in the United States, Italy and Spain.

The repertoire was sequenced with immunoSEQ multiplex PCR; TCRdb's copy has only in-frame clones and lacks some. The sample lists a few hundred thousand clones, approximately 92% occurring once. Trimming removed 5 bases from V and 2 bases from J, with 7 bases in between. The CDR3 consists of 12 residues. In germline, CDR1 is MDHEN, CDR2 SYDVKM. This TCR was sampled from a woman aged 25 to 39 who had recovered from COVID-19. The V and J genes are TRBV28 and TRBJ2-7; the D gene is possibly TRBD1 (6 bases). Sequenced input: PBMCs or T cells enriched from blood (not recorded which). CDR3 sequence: CASSTGTYEQYF. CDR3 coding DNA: TGTGCCAGCAGTACAGGGACCTACGAGCAGTACTTC.